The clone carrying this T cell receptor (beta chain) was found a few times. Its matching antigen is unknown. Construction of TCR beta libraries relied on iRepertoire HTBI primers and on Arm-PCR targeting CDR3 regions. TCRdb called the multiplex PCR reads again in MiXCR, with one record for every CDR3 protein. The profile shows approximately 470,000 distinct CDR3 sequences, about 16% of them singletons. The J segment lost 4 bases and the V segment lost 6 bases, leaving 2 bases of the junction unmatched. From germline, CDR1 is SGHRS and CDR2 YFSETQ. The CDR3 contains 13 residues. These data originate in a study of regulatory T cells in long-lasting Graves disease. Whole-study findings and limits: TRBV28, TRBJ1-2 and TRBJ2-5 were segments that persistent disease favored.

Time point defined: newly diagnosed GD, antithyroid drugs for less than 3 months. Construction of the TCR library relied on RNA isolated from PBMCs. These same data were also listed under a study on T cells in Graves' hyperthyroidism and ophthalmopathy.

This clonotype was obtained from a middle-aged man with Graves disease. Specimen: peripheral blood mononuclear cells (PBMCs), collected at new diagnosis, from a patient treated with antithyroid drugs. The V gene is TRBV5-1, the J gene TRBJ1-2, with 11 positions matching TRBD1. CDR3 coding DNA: TGCGCCAGCACGGACAGGGGGCCCTATGGCTACACCTTC. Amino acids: CASTDRGPYGYTF.